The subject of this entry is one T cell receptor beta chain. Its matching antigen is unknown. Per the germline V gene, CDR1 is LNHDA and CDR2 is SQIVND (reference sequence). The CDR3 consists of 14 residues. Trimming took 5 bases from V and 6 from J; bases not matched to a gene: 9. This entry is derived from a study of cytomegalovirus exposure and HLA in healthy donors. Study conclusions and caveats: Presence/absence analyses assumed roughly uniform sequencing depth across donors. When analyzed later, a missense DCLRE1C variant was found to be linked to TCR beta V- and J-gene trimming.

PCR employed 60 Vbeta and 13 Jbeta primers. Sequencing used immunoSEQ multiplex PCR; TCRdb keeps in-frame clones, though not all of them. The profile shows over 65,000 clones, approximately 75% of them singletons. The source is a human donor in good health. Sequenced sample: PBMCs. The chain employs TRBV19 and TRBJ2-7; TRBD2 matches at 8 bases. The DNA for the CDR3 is TGTGCCAGTAGTCCACGGCGGGGGGCCTCCGAGCAGTACTTC. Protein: CASSPRRGASEQYF.